This record looks at one T cell receptor beta chain sequence and its context. The antigen is undetermined. The record originates from a study of OX40 agonist ivuxolimab in advanced cancers. About the research overall: Allowance was made for prior anti-PD-1, anti-PD-L1 or anti-CTLA-4 therapy, and approximately 40% had some.

Findings and caveats of the study: Both CD4+ and CD8+ T cell populations in blood had undergone clonal expansion by week 6 at 0.1 to 3.0 mg/kg.

Clones were sequenced by immunoSEQ multiplex PCR, and TCRdb holds only the in-frame ones, with some missing. In the table there are roughly 100,000 clones, 80% to 90% of which are singletons. The V end lost 5 bases, the J end lost 2 bases, and 10 bases lay between the germline ends. This CDR3 has 13 amino acids. Germline-derived CDR1 and CDR2 are MNHEY and SVGAGI. This clonotype was obtained from an adult with an advanced solid tumor such as melanoma, head and neck, liver or kidney cancer. Here the sequenced sample was CD4+ or CD8+ T cells sorted from blood, taken in a trial of the OX40 agonist ivuxolimab. This rearrangement joins TRBV6-5 to TRBJ2-7; D is possibly TRBD2 (5 bases). CDR3 loop: CASSVEGTYEQYF. The CDR3 nucleotides are TGTGCCAGCAGTGTCGAGGGAACCTACGAGCAGTACTTC.